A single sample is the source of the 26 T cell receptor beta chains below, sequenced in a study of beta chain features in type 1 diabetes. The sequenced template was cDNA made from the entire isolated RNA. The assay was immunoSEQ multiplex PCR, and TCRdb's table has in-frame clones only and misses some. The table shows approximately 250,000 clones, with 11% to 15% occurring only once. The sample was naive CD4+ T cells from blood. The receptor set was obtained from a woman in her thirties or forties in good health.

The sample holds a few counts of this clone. CDR3 sequence (DNA): TGTGCCAGCAGCTTATTACGACAGGGGAACGAGCAGTACTTC. It yields the protein CASSLLRQGNEQYF. This rearrangement joins TRBV7-9 to TRBJ2-7; 8 bases map to TRBD1. The ends lost 2 bases at V and 5 bases at J; junction bases unmatched: 5. Looked up from germline, CDR1 is SEHNR and CDR2 is FQNEAQ (reference sequence). CDR3 length: 14 amino acids. The complete variable domain, with remaining parts taken from reference TRBV7-9 and TRBJ2-7, reads DTGVSQNPRHKITKRGQNVTFRCDPISEHNRLYWYRQTLGQGPEFLTYFQNEAQLEKSRLLSDRFSAERPKGSFSTLEIQRTEQGDSAMYLCASSLLRQGNEQYFGPGTRLTVT.

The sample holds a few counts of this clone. The CDR3 loop is CASSWAGGYEQYF. CDR3 sequence (DNA): TGCGCCAGCAGCTGGGCAGGGGGCTACGAGCAGTACTTC. The rearrangement links TRBV5-1 to TRBJ2-7; 7 bases are shared with TRBD1. The CDR3 sequence is 13 residues long. Per germline, CDR1 SGHRS and CDR2 YFSETQ. The trim removed 3 bases at V and 3 bases at J, leaving 3 bases unmatched.

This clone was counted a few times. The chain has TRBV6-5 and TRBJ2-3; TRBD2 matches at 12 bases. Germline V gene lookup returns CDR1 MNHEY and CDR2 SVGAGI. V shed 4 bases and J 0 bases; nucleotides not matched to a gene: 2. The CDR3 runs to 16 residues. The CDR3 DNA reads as TGTGCCAGCAGTTTAGGACTAGCGGGGAGCACAGATACGCAGTATTTT. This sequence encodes CASSLGLAGSTDTQYF.

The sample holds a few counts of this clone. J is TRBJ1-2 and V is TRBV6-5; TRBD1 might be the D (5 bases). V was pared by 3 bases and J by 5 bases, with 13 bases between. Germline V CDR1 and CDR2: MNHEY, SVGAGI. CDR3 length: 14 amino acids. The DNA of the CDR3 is TGTGCCAGCAGTTATGGCAGGGATACGTATGGCTACACCTTC. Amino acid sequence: CASSYGRDTYGYTF.

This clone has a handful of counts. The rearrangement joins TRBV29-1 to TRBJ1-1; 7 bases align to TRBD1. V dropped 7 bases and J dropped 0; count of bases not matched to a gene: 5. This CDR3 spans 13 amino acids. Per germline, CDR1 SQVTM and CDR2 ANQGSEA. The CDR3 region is CSAAGQLNTEAFF. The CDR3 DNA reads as TGCAGCGCCGCGGGACAGCTGAACACTGAAGCTTTCTTT.

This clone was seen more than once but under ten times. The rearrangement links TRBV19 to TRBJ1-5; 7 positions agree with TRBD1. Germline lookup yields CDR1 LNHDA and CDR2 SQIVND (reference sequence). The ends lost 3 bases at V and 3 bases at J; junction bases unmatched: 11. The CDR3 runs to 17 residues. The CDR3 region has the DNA TGTGCCAGTAGTATCGGGTGGACAGGCCAAGTCAATCAGCCCCAGCATTTT. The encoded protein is CASSIGWTGQVNQPQHF.

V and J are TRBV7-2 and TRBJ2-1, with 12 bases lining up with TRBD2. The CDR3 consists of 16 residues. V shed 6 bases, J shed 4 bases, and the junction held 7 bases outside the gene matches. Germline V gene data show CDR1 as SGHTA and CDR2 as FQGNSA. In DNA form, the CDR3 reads TGTGCCAGCAGTTCCCGGACTAGCGGGGTATACAATGAGCAGTTCTTC. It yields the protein CASSSRTSGVYNEQFF.

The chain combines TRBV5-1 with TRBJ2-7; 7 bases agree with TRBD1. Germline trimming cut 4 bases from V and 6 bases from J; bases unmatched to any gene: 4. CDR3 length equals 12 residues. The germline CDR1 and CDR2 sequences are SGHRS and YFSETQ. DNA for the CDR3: TGCGCCAGCAGCACAAGGGACAGCGAGCAGTACTTC. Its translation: CASSTRDSEQYF.

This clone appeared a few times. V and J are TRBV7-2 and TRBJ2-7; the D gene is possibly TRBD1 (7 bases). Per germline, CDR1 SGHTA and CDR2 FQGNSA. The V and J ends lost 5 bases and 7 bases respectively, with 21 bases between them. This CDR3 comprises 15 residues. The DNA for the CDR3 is TGTGCCAGCAGCCGCTTGGAGGGGGCGCGAGGGGAGCAGTACTTC. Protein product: CASSRLEGARGEQYF.

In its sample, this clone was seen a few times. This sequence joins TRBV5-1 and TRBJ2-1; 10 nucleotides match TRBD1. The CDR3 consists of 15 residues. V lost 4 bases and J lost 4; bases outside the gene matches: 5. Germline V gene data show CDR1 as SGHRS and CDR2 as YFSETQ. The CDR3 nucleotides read TGCGCCAGCAGCGTGGGGGACAGGGGTTACAATGAGCAGTTCTTC. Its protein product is CASSVGDRGYNEQFF.

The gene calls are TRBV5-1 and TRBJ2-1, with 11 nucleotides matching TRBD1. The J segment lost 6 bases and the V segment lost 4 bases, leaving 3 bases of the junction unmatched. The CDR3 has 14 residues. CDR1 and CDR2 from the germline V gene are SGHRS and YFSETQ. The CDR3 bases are TGCGCCAGCAGCGAGGGACAGGGGGTCAATGAGCAGTTCTTC. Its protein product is CASSEGQGVNEQFF.

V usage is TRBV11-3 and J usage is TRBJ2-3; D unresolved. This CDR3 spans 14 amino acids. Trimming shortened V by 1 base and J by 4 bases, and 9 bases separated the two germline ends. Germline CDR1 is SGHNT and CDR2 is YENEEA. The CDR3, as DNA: TGTGCCAGCAGCTTAGCTCTAGAATCAGATACGCAGTATTTT. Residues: CASSLALESDTQYF. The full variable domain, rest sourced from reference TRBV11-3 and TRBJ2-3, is EAGVVQSPRYKIIEKKQPVAFWCNPISGHNTLYWYLQNLGQGPELLIRYENEEAVDDSQLPKDRFSAERLKGVDSTLKIQPAELGDSAVYLCASSLALESDTQYFGPGTRLTVL.

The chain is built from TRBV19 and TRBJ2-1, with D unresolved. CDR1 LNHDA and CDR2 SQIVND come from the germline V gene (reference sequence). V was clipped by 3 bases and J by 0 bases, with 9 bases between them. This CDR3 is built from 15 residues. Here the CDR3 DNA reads TGTGCCAGTAGTATTGACCGGAGCTCCTACAATGAGCAGTTCTTC. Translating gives CASSIDRSSYNEQFF.

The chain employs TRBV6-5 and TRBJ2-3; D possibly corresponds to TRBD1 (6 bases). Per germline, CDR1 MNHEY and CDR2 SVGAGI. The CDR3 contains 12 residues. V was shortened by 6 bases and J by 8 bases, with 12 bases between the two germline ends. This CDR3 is CASRKGEGTQYF. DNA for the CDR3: TGTGCCAGCAGAAAGGGGGAAGGTACGCAGTATTTT.

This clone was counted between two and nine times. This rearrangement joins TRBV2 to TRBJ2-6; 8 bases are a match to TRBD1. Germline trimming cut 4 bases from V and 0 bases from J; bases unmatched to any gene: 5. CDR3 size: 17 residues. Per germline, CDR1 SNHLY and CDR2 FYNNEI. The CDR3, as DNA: TGTGCCAGCAGTGCGGGACAGGCAGCCTCTGGGGCCAACGTCCTGACTTTC. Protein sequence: CASSAGQAASGANVLTF.

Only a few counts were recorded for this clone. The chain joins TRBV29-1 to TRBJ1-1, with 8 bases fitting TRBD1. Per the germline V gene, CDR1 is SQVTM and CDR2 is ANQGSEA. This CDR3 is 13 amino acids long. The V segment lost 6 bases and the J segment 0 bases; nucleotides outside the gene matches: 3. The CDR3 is CSVTGALNTEAFF. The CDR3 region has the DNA TGCAGCGTGACAGGGGCCCTGAACACTGAAGCTTTCTTT.

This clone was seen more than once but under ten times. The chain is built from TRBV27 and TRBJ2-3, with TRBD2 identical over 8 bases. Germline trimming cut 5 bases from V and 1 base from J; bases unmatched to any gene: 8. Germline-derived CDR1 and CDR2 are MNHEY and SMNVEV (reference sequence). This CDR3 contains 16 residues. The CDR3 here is CASSRPGLERTDTQYF. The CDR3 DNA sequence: TGTGCCAGCAGTCGACCGGGACTAGAGCGCACAGATACGCAGTATTTT.

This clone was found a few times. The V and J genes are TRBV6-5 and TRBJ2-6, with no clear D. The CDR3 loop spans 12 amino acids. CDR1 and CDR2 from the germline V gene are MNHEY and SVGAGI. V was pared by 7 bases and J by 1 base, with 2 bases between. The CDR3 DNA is TGTGCCAGCACGTCTGGGGCCAACGTCCTGACTTTC. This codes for CASTSGANVLTF.

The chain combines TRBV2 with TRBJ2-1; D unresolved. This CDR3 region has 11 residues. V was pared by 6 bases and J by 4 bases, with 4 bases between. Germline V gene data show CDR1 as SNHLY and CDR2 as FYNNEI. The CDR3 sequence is CASSLYNEQFF. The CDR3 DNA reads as TGTGCCAGCAGCCTTTACAATGAGCAGTTCTTC.

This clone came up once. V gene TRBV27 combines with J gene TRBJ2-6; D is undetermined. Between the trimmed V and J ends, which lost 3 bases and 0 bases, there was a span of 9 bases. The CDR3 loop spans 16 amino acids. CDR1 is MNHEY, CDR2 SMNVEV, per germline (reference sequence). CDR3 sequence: CASSLQAGSGANVLTF. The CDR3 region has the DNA TGTGCCAGCAGTTTGCAGGCAGGCTCTGGGGCCAACGTCCTGACTTTC.

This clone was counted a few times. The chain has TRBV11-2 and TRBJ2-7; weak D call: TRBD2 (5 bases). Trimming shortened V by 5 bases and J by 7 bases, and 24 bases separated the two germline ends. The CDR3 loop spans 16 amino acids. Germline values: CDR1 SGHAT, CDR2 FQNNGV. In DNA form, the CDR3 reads TGTGCCAGCAGCAGTCTTCGGACTGGAGGTCGTGTGGAGCAGTACTTC. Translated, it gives CASSSLRTGGRVEQYF. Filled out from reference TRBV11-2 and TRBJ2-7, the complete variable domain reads EAGVAQSPRYKIIEKRQSVAFWCNPISGHATLYWYQQILGQGPKLLIQFQNNGVVDDSQLPKDRFSAERLKGVDSTLKIQPAKLEDSAVYLCASSSLRTGGRVEQYFGPGTRLTVT.

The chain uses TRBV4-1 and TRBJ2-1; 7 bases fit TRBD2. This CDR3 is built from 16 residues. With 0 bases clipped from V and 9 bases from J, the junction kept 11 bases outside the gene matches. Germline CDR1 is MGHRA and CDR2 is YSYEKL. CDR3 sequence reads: CASSQEWGGGNGEQFF. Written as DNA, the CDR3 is TGCGCCAGCAGCCAAGAGTGGGGGGGAGGCAATGGTGAGCAGTTCTTC.

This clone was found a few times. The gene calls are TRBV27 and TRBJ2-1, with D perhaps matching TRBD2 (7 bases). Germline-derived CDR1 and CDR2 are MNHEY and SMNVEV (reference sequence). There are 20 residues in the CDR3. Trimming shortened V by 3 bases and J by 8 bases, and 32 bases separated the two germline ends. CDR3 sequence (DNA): TGTGCCAGCAGTTTGGATTCTCTAGCGTGGGGGGCGGGGGTTAGGGATGAGCAGTTCTTC. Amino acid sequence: CASSLDSLAWGAGVRDEQFF.

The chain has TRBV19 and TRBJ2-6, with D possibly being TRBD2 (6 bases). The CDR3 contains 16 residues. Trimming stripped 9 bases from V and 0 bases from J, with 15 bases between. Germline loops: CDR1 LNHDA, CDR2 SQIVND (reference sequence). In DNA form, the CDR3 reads TGTGCCAGCCGGAGGTGGGGGGTCTCTGGGGCCAACGTCCTGACTTTC. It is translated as CASRRWGVSGANVLTF.

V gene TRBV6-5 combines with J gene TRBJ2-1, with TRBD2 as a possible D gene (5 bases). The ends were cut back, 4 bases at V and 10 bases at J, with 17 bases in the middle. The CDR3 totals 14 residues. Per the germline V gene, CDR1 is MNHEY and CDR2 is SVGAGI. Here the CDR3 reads CASSSVLSVREQFF. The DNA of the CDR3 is TGTGCCAGCAGTTCGGTCCTTAGCGTTCGGGAGCAGTTCTTC.

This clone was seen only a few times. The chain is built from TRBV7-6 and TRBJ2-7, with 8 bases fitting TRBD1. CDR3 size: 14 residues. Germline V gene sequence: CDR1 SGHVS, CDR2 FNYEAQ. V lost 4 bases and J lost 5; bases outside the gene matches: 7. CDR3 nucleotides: TGTGCCAGCAGCTCGAGGACAGGGTCACACGAGCAGTACTTC. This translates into CASSSRTGSHEQYF.